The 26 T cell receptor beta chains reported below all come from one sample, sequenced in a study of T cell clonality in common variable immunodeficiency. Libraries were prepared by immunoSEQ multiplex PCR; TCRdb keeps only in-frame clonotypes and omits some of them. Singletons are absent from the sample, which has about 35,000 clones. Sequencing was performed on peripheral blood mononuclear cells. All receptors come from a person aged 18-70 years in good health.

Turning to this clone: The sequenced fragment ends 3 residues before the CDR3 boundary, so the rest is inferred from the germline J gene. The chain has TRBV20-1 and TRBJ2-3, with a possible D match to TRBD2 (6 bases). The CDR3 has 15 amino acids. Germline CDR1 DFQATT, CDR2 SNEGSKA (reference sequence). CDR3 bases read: TGCAGTGCTACATCCGGGACTTTTAGCAATCAGCCG. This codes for CSATSGTFSNQP. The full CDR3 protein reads CSATSGTFSNQPQYF.

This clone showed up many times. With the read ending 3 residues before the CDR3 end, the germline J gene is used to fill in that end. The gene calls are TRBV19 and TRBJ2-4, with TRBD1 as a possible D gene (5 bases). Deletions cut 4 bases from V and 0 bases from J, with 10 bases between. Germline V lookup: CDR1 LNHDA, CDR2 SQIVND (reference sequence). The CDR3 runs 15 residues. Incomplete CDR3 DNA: TGTGCCAGTAGTAAGGGGTGGGAAGCCAAAAACATT. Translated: CASSKGWEAKNI. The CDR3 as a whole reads CASSKGWEAKNIQYF.

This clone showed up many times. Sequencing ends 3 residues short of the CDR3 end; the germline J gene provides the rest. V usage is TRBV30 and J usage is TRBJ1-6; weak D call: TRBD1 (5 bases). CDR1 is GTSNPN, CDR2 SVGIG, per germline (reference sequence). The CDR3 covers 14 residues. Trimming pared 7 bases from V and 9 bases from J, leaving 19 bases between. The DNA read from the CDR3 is TGTGCCTACAGAGGGGCCAGGAACGTTTCACCC. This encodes CAYRGARNVSP. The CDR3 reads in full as CAYRGARNVSPLHF.

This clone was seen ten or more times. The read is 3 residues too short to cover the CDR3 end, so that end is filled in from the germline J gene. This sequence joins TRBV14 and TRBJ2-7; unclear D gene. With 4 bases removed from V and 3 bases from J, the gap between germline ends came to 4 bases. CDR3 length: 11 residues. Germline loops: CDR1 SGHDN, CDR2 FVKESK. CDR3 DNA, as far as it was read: TGTGCCAGCAGCCCAGGCTACGAG. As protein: CASSPGYE. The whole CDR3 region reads CASSPGYEQYF.

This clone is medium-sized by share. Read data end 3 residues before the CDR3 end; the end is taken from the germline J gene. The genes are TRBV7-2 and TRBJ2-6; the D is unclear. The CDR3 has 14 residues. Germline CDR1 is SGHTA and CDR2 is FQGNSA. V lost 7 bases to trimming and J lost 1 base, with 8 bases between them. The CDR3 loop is CASIAASGANVLTF. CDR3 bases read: TGTGCCAGCATCGCGGCGTCTGGGGCCAACGTC.

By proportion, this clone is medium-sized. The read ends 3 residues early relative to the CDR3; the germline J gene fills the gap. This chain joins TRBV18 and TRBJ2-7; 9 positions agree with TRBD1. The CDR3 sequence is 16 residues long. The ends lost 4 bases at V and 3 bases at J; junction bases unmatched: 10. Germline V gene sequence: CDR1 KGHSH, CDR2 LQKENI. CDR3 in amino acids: CASSRTPTGQGYEQYF. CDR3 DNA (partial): TGTGCCAGCTCACGAACCCCCACGGGACAGGGCTACGAG.

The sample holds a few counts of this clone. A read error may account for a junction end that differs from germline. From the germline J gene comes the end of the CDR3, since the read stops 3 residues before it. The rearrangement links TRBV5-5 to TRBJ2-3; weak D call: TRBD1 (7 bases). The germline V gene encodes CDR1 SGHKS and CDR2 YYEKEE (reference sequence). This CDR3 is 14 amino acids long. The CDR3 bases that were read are TGTGCCAGCAGCCAGGGGGGAGGCCCAGATGCG. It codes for CASSQGGGPDA. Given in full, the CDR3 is CASSQGGGPDAQYF.

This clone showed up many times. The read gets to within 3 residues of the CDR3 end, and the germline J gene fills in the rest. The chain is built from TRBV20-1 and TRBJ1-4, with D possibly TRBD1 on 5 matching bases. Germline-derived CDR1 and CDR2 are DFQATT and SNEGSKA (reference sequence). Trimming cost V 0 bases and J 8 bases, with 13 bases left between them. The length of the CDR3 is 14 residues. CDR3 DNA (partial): TGCAGTGCTAGAGACGGGGGAACAGACGAAAAA. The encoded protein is CSARDGGTDEK. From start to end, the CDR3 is CSARDGGTDEKLFF.

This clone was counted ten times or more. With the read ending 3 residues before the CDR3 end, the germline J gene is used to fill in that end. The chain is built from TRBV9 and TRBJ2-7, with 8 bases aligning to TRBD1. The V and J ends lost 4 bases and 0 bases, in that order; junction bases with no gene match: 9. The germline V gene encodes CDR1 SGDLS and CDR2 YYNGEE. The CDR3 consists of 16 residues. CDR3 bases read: TGTGCCAGCAGCCCCACACCCGGGACAGGCTCCTACGAG. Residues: CASSPTPGTGSYE. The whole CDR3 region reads CASSPTPGTGSYEQYF.

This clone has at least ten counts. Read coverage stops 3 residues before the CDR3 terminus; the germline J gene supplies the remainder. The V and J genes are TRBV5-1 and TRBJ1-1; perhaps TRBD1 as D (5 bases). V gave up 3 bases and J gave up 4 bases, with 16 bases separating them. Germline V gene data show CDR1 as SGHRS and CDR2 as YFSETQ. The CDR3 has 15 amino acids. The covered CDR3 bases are TGCGCCAGCAGCTCGAGGGAGGGGCAAGGCACTGAA. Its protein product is CASSSREGQGTE. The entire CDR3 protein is CASSSREGQGTEAFF.

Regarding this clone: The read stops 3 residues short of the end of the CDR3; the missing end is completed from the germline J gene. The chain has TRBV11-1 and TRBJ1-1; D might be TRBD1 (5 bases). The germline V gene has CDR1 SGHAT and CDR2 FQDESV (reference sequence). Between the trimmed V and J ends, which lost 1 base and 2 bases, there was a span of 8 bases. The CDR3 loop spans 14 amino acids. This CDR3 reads CASSLEGSNTEAFF. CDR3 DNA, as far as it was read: TGTGCCAGCAGCTTAGAGGGGAGTAACACTGAA.

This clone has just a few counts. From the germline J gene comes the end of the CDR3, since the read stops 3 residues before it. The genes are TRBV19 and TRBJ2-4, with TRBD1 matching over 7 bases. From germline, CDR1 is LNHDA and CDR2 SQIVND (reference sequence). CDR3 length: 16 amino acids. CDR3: CASSMGQLSANYGQYF. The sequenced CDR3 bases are TGTGCCAGTAGTATGGGACAGCTGTCTGCTAACTATGGT.

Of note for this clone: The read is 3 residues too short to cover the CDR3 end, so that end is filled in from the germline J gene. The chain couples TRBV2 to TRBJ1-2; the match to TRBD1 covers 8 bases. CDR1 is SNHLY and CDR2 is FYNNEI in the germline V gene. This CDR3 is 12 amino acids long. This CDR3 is CASMGDRTGYTF. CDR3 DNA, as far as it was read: TGTGCCAGCATGGGGGACAGGACAGGC.

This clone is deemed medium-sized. The DNA read from the CDR3 is TGCAGTGCTAGAGATCGGGCGGGACTAGCGACAAATGAG. It is translated as CSARDRAGLATNE. The CDR3 as a whole reads CSARDRAGLATNEQFF. The chain has TRBV20-1 and TRBJ2-1, with TRBD2 matching 10 bases. The CDR3 is cut off 3 residues early in the read; its end comes from the germline J gene. Germline V CDR1 and CDR2: DFQATT, SNEGSKA (reference sequence). The CDR3 consists of 16 residues. Germline trimming cut 0 bases from V and 7 bases from J; bases unmatched to any gene: 9.

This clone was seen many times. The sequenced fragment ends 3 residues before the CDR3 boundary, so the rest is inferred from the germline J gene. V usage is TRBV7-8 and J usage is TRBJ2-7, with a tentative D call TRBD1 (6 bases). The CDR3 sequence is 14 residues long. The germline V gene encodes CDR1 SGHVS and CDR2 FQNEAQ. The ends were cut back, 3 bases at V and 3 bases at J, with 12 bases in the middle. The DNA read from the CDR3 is TGTGCCAGCAGCTTCTCCAGGGGTAACTACGAG. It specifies CASSFSRGNYE. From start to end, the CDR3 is CASSFSRGNYEQYF.

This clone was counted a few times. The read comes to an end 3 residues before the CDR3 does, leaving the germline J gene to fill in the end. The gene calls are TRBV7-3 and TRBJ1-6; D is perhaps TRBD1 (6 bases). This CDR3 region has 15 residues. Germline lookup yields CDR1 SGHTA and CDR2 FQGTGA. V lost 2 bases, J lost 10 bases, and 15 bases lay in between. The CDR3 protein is CASSLGAAQGSPLHF. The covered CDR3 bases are TGTGCCAGCAGCTTAGGGGCGGCCCAGGGGTCACCC.

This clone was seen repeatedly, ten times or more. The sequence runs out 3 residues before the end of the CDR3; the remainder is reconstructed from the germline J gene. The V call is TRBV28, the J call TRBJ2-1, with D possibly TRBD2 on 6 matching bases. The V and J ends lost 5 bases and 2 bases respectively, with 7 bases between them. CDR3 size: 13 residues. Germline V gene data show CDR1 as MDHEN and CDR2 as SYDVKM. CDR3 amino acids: CASSRTTYNEQFF. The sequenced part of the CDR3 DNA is TGTGCCAGCAGTAGGACTACCTACAATGAG.

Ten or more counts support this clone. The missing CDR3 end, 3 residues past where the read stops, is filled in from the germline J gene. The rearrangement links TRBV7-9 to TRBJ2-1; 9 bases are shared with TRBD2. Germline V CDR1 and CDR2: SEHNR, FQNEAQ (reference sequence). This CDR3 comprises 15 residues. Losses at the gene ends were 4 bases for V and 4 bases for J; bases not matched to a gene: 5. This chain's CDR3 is CASSSLAGYYNEQFF. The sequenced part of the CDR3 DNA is TGTGCCAGCAGCTCTCTAGCGGGATATTACAATGAG. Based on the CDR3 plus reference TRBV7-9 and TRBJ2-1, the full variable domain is DTGVSQNPRHKITKRGQNVTFRCDPISEHNRLYWYRQTLGQGPEFLTYFQNEAQLEKSRLLSDRFSAERPKGSFSTLEIQRTEQGDSAMYLCASSSLAGYYNEQFFGPGTRLTVL.

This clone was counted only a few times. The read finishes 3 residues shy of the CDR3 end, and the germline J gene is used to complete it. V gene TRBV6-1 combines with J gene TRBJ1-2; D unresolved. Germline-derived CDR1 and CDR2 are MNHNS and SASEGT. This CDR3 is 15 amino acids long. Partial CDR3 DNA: TGTGCCAGCAGTGAAGCTAGCGGGATTTACAATGAC. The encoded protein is CASSEASGIYND. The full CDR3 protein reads CASSEASGIYNDYTF.

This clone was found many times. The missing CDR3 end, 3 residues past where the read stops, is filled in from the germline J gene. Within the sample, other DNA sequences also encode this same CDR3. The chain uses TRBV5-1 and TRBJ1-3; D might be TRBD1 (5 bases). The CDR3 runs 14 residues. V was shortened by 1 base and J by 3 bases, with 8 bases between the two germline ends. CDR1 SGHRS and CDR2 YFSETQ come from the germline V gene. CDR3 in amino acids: CASSLKGDGNTIYF. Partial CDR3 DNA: TGCGCCAGCAGCTTGAAAGGGGATGGAAACACC.

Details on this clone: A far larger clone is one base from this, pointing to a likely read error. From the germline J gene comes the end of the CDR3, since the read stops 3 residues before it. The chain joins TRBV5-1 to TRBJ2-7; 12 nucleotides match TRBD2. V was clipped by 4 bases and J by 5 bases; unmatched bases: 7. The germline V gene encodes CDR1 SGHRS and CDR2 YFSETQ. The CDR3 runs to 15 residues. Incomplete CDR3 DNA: TGCGCCAGCAGCCCCGACCTAGCGGGAGGGGACGAG. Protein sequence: CASSPDLAGGDE. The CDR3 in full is CASSPDLAGGDEQYF.

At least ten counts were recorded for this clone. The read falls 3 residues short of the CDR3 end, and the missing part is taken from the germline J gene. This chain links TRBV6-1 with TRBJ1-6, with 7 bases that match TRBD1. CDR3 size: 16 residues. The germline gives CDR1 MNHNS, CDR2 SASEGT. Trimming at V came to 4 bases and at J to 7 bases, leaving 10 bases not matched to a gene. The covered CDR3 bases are TGTGCCAGCAGTGGACAGGGCAGAGATAGGAATTCACCC. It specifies CASSGQGRDRNSP. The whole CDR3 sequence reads CASSGQGRDRNSPLHF.

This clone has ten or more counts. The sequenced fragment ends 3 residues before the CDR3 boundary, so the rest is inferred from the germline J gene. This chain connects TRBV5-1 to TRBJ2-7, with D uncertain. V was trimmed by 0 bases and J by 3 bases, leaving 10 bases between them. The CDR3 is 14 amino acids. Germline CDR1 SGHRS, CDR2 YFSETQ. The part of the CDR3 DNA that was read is TGCGCCAGCAGCTTGGCAGGCAGAGTCTACGAG. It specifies CASSLAGRVYE. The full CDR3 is CASSLAGRVYEQYF.

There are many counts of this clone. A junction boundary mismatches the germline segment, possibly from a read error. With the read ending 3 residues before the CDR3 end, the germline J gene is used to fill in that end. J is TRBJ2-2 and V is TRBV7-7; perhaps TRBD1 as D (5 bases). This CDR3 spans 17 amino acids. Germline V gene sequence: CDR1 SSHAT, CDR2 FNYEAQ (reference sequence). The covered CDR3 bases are TGTGCTAGCAGCTTAAGGGGAACAGGCCCGACCACCGGGGAG. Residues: CASSLRGTGPTTGE. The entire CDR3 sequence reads CASSLRGTGPTTGELFF.

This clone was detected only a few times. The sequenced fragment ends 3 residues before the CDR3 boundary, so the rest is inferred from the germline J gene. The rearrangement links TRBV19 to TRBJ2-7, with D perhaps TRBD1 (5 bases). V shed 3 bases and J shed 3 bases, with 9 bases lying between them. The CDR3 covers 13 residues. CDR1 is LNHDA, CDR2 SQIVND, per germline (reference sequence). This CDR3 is CASSIDRYYEQYF. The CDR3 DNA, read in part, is TGTGCCAGTAGTATCGACAGATACTACGAG.

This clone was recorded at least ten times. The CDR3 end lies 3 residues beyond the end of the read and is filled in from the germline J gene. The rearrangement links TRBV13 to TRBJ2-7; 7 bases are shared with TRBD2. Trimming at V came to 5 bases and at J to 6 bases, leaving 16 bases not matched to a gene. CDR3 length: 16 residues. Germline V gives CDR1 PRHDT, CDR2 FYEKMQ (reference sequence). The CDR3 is CASSVSPFGGSSEQYF. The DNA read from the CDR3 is TGTGCCAGCAGCGTAAGCCCCTTTGGCGGGAGCTCCGAG. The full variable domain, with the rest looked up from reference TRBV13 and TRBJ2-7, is AAGVIQSPRHLIKEKRETATLKCYPIPRHDTVYWYQQGPGQDPQFLISFYEKMQSDKGSIPDRFSAQQFSDYHSELNMSSLELGDSALYFCASSVSPFGGSSEQYFGPGTRLTVT.